The clone carrying this TCR beta chain has only a few counts. The data originate from a study of response to subunit inactivated influenza vaccine. One entry per CDR3 protein, called by TCRdb with MiXCR from the RT-PCR reads. This table holds about 700,000 distinct CDR3 sequences, approximately 14% found once. This TCR was sampled from a man aged 50 or older who received an inactivated influenza vaccine. Sample: PBMCs from blood, taken 12 days after vaccination.

DNA for the CDR3: TGTGCCAGCTCGCGTATAGCGGGGGTGACCGGGGAGCTGTTTTTT. Translating gives CASSRIAGVTGELFF. The chain joins TRBV28 to TRBJ2-2; 9 bases align to TRBD2. V trimming: 8 bases; J trimming: 5 bases; junction bases outside the gene matches: 9. CDR1 and CDR2 (germline): MDHEN, SYDVKM. The CDR3 contains 15 residues. The entire variable domain, with the rest obtained from reference TRBV28 and TRBJ2-2, is as follows: DVKVTQSSRYLVKRTGEKVFLECVQDMDHENMFWYRQDPGLGLRLIYFSYDVKMKEKGDIPEGYSVSREKKERFSLILESASTNQTSMYLCASSRIAGVTGELFFGEGSRLTVL.